The sequence of this T cell receptor (beta chain) was determined in a study of post-analysis software for immune sequencing data. J was trimmed by 5 bases and V by 3 bases; bases with no gene match: 1. This CDR3 contains 12 residues. Germline CDR1 SGDLS, CDR2 YYNGEE. Each TCR beta cDNA library carried unique molecular identifiers. TCRdb fed the PCR reads into MiXCR, producing one record per CDR3 protein. Among approximately 440,000 distinct CDR3 sequences listed, approximately 45% were seen once. Study-level points and caveats: Batch-matched samples strongly co-clustered by F measure. When patients were compared with controls, about five TRBV segments were more frequent, TRBV5-6, TRBV5-1 and TRBV20-1 among them.

Details on this clonotype: The antigen remains undetermined.

The V call is TRBV9, the J call TRBJ1-1; 7 bases agree with TRBD1. The sample consisted of blood. This clonotype was sampled from a girl aged 10 to 17 with multiple sclerosis. The CDR3 spells CASSAGGTEAFF. DNA of the CDR3: TGTGCCAGCAGCGCAGGGGGAACTGAAGCTTTCTTT.